This T cell receptor beta chain was recovered during a study of shared clonotypes between healthy human individuals. The repertoire was sequenced with immunoSEQ multiplex PCR; TCRdb's copy has only in-frame clones and lacks some. Counted here are roughly 2,500,000 clones, roughly 93% occurring once; the ten biggest clones make up approximately 0.37%. Trimming shortened V by 2 bases and J by 0 bases, and 7 bases separated the two germline ends. Germline V gives CDR1 SGHTA, CDR2 FQGTGA. The CDR3 loop spans 15 amino acids. Input material: naive CD4+ T cells from PBMCs. The subset here: CD45RA+ positively selected. V and J are TRBV7-3 and TRBJ2-2; unclear D gene. The TCR sequence derives from a man between 18 and 35 years old in good health. Some clones in this sample may be carry-over from other donors' samples. CDR3 amino acids: CASSLHSTNTGELFF. CDR3 nucleotide sequence: TGTGCCAGCAGCTTACATTCCACGAACACCGGGGAGCTGTTTTTT.